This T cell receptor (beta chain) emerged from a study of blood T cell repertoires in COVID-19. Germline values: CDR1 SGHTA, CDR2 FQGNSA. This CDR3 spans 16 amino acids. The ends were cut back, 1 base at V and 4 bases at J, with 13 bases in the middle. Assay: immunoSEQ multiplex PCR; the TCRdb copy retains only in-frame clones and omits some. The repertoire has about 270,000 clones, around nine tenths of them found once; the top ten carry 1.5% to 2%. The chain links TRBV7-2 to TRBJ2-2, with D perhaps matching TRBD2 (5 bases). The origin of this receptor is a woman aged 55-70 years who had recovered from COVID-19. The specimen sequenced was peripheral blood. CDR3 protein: CASSLVGGYGTGELFF. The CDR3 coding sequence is TGTGCCAGCAGCTTAGTTGGCGGGTATGGCACCGGGGAGCTGTTTTTT.